The source of this TCR beta chain is a study of shared clonotypes between healthy human individuals. Sequencing used immunoSEQ multiplex PCR; TCRdb keeps in-frame clones, though not all of them. The sample lists some 600,000 clones, roughly 96% occurring once. About this clone: Antigen: not known.

Selected positively for CCR7 and CD45RO-negative, naive CD8 cells excluded terminally differentiated effector memory CD45RA+ cells. Notes on the study in general: A handful of donors had 4% to 6.5% of their naive CD4 clonotypes in common.

CDR3 size: 14 residues. Germline lookup yields CDR1 SGHDN and CDR2 FVKESK. The J segment lost 5 bases and the V segment lost 3 bases, leaving 4 bases of the junction unmatched. The receptor was isolated from a woman aged 25 to 45 in good health. V and J are TRBV14 and TRBJ2-7; 10 bases agree with TRBD1. Material: naive CD8+ T cells sorted from blood. The CDR3 region is CASSQTGGENEQYF. The CDR3 region has the DNA TGTGCCAGCAGCCAGACAGGGGGCGAGAACGAGCAGTACTTC.